Following are 20 T cell receptor beta chains from one sample sequenced in a study of CD8+ T cells in alopecia areata. The treatment was: oral pan-JAK inhibitor, 5-10 mg twice daily. RNA, once extracted, was reverse transcribed into cDNA for use as the sequencing template. Profiling relied on immunoSEQ multiplex PCR, and the TCRdb table lists in-frame clones only, not all of them. The sample contains around 70,000 clones, around 30% of which appear only once. The sequences come from CD8+ T cells sorted from blood, collected at week 4, from a patient treated with tofacitinib. The receptor source for this set is a human donor with alopecia areata.

The chain recombines TRBV29-1 with TRBJ1-2, with TRBD1 as a possible D gene (6 bases). CDR1 and CDR2 (germline): SQVTM, ANQGSEA. The V end was cut by 5 bases, the J end by 4 bases, with 14 bases between. CDR3 length equals 13 residues. CDR3 coding DNA: TGCAGCGTTCCCTCTACAGGGAGCTATGGCTACACCTTC. This translates into CSVPSTGSYGYTF.

Comments on this clone: A much larger clone sits a single nucleotide away, making a read error possible. This chain links TRBV7-8 with TRBJ2-2, with D hard to call. This CDR3 is built from 12 residues. V shed 3 bases and J shed 4 bases, with 3 bases lying between them. Germline values: CDR1 SGHVS, CDR2 FQNEAQ. CDR3 sequence: CASSFSTGELFF. The CDR3 coding sequence is TGTGCCAGCAGCTTCAGCACCGGGGAGCTGTTTTTT.

J is TRBJ1-1 and V is TRBV29-1; 8 bases align to TRBD1. The length of the CDR3 is 14 residues. The V gene's germline CDR1 is SQVTM and CDR2 ANQGSEA. V dropped 6 bases and J dropped 4; count of bases not matched to a gene: 10. Here the CDR3 DNA reads TGCAGCGTGGATTCCAGGGGGCTCGGCACTGAAGCTTTCTTT. It specifies CSVDSRGLGTEAFF.

The chain recombines TRBV19 with TRBJ2-2; D unclear. The germline gives CDR1 LNHDA, CDR2 SQIVND (reference sequence). This CDR3 is 14 amino acids long. V was clipped by 3 bases and J by 1 base, with 6 bases between them. CDR3: CASSIQVNTGELFF. CDR3 DNA: TGTGCCAGTAGTATTCAGGTGAACACCGGGGAGCTGTTTTTT.

CDR3 coding DNA: TGTGCCAGCAGTGTAGCGAACACCGGGGAGCTGTTTTTT. Its protein is CASSVANTGELFF. The genes are TRBV25-1 and TRBJ2-2; no definite D call. Deletions cut 4 bases from V and 0 bases from J, with 3 bases between. Germline V gene lookup returns CDR1 MGHDK and CDR2 SYGVNS. The CDR3 runs to 13 residues.

The table lists this clone with a few counts. V and J are TRBV30 and TRBJ2-7; D is perhaps TRBD2 (6 bases). The CDR3 consists of 14 residues. In germline, CDR1 is GTSNPN, CDR2 SVGIG (reference sequence). Trimming shortened V by 3 bases and J by 1 base, and 13 bases separated the two germline ends. CDR3 nucleotide sequence: TGTGCCTGGAGCTCGGGGGTTGGGTCCTACGAGCAGTACTTC. This codes for CAWSSGVGSYEQYF.

As to this clone: The sample holds other DNA sequences that translate to the same CDR3. The chain employs TRBV27 and TRBJ2-7; 7 bases are a match to TRBD2. The germline V gene has CDR1 MNHEY and CDR2 SMNVEV (reference sequence). Trimming took 4 bases from V and 4 from J; bases not matched to a gene: 4. The CDR3 is 13 residues long. CDR3 region: CASSYRGGYEQYF. In DNA form, the CDR3 reads TGTGCCAGCAGTTACCGGGGAGGGTACGAGCAGTACTTC.

The genes are TRBV6-5 and TRBJ2-7; 8 bases match TRBD1. V trimming: 5 bases; J trimming: 5 bases; junction bases outside the gene matches: 8. The CDR3 is made up of 14 amino acids. Looked up from germline, CDR1 is MNHEY and CDR2 is SVGAGI. The CDR3 reads CASSIGQGGDEQYF. CDR3 DNA sequence: TGTGCCAGCAGTATAGGACAGGGTGGAGACGAGCAGTACTTC.

This clone was counted a few times. The chain recombines TRBV7-2 with TRBJ2-1; D gene uncertain. The germline CDR1 and CDR2 sequences are SGHTA and FQGNSA. This CDR3 has 12 amino acids. The ends were cut back, 6 bases at V and 10 bases at J, with 13 bases in the middle. For the CDR3, the DNA is TGTGCCAGCAGGAATGAAGTTTTGGAGCAGTTCTTC. This sequence encodes CASRNEVLEQFF.

The chain links TRBV4-1 to TRBJ2-2; 11 nucleotides match TRBD2. V was clipped by 1 base and J by 6 bases; unmatched bases: 13. The CDR3 is 19 amino acids. Germline V gene sequence: CDR1 MGHRA, CDR2 YSYEKL. CDR3 in DNA: TGCGCCAGCAGCCAAGGGACCTCCTCCGGGACTAGCGGTTCCGGGGAGCTGTTTTTT. It translates to CASSQGTSSGTSGSGELFF.

This clone appeared a few times. The chain combines TRBV29-1 with TRBJ2-5; D remains unclear. The CDR3 extends over 12 amino acids. V gave up 5 bases and J gave up 2 bases, with 9 bases separating them. CDR1 and CDR2 (germline): SQVTM, ANQGSEA. Here the CDR3 DNA reads TGCAGCGTTCCTGATAGACAAGAGACCCAGTACTTC. Translating it yields CSVPDRQETQYF. Based on the CDR3 plus reference TRBV29-1 and TRBJ2-5, the full variable domain is SAVISQKPSRDICQRGTSLTIQCQVDSQVTMMFWYRQQPGQSLTLIATANQGSEATYESGFVIDKFPISRPNLTFSTLTVSNMSPEDSSIYLCSVPDRQETQYFGPGTRLLVL.

This sequence joins TRBV29-1 and TRBJ2-1, with D possibly being TRBD2 (6 bases). The germline V and J ends were trimmed by 5 bases and 1 base, with 18 bases remaining between them. The CDR3 spans 16 residues. Germline V lookup: CDR1 SQVTM, CDR2 ANQGSEA. This CDR3 is CSVPPVTRGSYNEQFF. As DNA, the CDR3 is TGCAGCGTTCCCCCGGTAACTCGGGGGTCCTACAATGAGCAGTTCTTC.

The table lists this clone with a few counts. The rearrangement joins TRBV29-1 to TRBJ1-1, with D hard to call. The CDR3 sequence is 13 residues long. CDR1 is SQVTM, CDR2 ANQGSEA, per germline. The V end was cut by 3 bases, the J end by 0 bases, with 8 bases between. CDR3 sequence reads: CSVEVGMNTEAFF. The CDR3 bases are TGCAGCGTTGAGGTGGGGATGAACACTGAAGCTTTCTTT.

The CDR3 loop reads CASSSRSRYTF. The CDR3 nucleotides read TGTGCCAGTAGTAGCAGGTCTCGCTACACCTTC. The chain has TRBV19 and TRBJ1-2, with D unclear. CDR1 is LNHDA, CDR2 SQIVND, per germline (reference sequence). Trimming removed 4 bases at V and 9 bases at J, with 9 bases between. CDR3 length equals 11 residues.

V gene TRBV29-1 combines with J gene TRBJ1-1, with D unresolved. The CDR3 covers 12 residues. The germline V and J ends were trimmed by 0 bases and 7 bases, with 9 bases remaining between them. Per the germline V gene, CDR1 is SQVTM and CDR2 is ANQGSEA. The CDR3 spells CSVEEEVGEAFF. The CDR3 coding sequence is TGCAGCGTTGAAGAGGAGGTGGGTGAAGCTTTCTTT.

The chain's CDR3 is CASSPGAGGYGYTF. CDR3 in DNA: TGTGCCAGCAGCCCGGGGGCCGGAGGGTATGGCTACACCTTC. The chain couples TRBV27 to TRBJ1-2; maybe TRBD1 (6 bases). This CDR3 region has 14 residues. Germline CDR1 MNHEY, CDR2 SMNVEV (reference sequence). Trimming removed 6 bases at V and 5 bases at J, with 16 bases between.

V usage is TRBV29-1 and J usage is TRBJ2-1; D is undetermined. Trimming removed 8 bases from V and 7 bases from J, with 12 bases in between. Germline CDR1 and CDR2: SQVTM and ANQGSEA. The CDR3 length is 11 residues. The CDR3 loop is CSFSSRNEQFF. Here the CDR3 DNA reads TGCAGCTTTTCGAGCCGGAATGAGCAGTTCTTC.

J is TRBJ1-5 and V is TRBV18, with D possibly being TRBD1 (6 bases). Germline V gene lookup returns CDR1 KGHSH and CDR2 LQKENI. The CDR3 has 15 residues. V was shortened by 4 bases and J by 4 bases, with 14 bases between the two germline ends. CDR3 in DNA: TGTGCCAGCTCACGAAACAGGGACGGTAATCAGCCCCAGCATTTT. Translation gives CASSRNRDGNQPQHF.

Only a few counts were recorded for this clone. At the DNA level, this CDR3 is encoded by other sequences in the same sample as well. The chain employs TRBV27 and TRBJ2-2; D is uncertain. Germline V gene data show CDR1 as MNHEY and CDR2 as SMNVEV (reference sequence). The CDR3 is made up of 13 amino acids. Trimming removed 3 bases at V and 3 bases at J, with 5 bases between. Here the CDR3 reads CASSFPYTGELFF. The CDR3, as DNA: TGTGCCAGCAGTTTTCCGTACACCGGGGAGCTGTTTTTT.

This clone has a count of ten or more. The rearrangement uses TRBV14 and TRBJ2-7; D unclear. V shed 4 bases and J shed 0 bases, with 7 bases lying between them. CDR3 length equals 13 residues. Germline V CDR1 and CDR2: SGHDN, FVKESK. The CDR3 bases are TGTGCCAGCAGCCGAGACCACTCCTACGAGCAGTACTTC. The encoded protein is CASSRDHSYEQYF.